The next 5 T cell receptor beta chains were all read from a single sample in a study of T cell repertoires in cytomegalovirus infection. From the reads, TCRdb called clonotypes with MiXCR, one entry per CDR3 protein. The table records 300,000 to 400,000 distinct CDR3 sequences, roughly 9.5% of them present only once. Sequencing used PBMCs. These receptors all stem from a human donor in good health (CMV status not recorded). Some clones in this sample may be carry-over from other donors' samples.

The gene calls are TRBV10-3 and TRBJ1-2; D may be TRBD1 (5 bases). The length of the CDR3 is 13 residues. V gave up 4 bases and J gave up 8 bases, with 14 bases separating them. Per germline, CDR1 ENHRY and CDR2 SYGVKD. Here the CDR3 DNA reads TGTGCCATCAGTGCAGGGACCGCCTACGGCTACACCTTC. As protein: CAISAGTAYGYTF.

The sample holds many counts of this clonotype. J is TRBJ1-1 and V is TRBV7-6, with D possibly matching TRBD1 (5 bases). V lost 5 bases and J 1 base, leaving 14 bases between the germline ends. Per germline, CDR1 SGHVS and CDR2 FNYEAQ. The CDR3 is 15 residues long. The CDR3 DNA sequence: TGTGCCAGCAGCCAGTCGATCGGGGGGAACACTGAAGCTTTCTTT. It encodes CASSQSIGGNTEAFF.

This clonotype has at least ten counts. The genes are TRBV28 and TRBJ1-4; D might be TRBD1 (6 bases). Germline V CDR1 and CDR2: MDHEN, SYDVKM. The V and J ends lost 3 bases and 1 base respectively, with 9 bases between them. The CDR3 runs 15 residues. The DNA of the CDR3 is TGTGCCAGCAGTTTGTTGGACAGAACTAATGAAAAACTGTTTTTT. The encoded protein is CASSLLDRTNEKLFF.

This clonotype was seen only a few times. The CDR3 DNA follows: TGTGCCAGCAAGACTAGCTCACGCGGGGAGCAGTACTTC. It translates to CASKTSSRGEQYF. V gene TRBV28 combines with J gene TRBJ2-7, with 7 bases fitting TRBD2. CDR3 length: 13 residues. V lost 7 bases, J lost 7 bases, and 10 bases stayed unmatched. Per germline, CDR1 MDHEN and CDR2 SYDVKM.

This chain links TRBV4-2 with TRBJ1-4; a possible D gene is TRBD1 (5 bases). There are 16 residues in the CDR3. V was cut by 0 bases and J by 4 bases, with 12 bases left in between. Looked up from germline, CDR1 is LGHNA and CDR2 is YNFKEQ. The CDR3 sequence: CASSQDPTAYNEKLFF. The CDR3 bases are TGTGCCAGCAGCCAAGACCCGACAGCCTATAATGAAAAACTGTTTTTT.